This T cell receptor beta chain derives from a study of cytomegalovirus exposure and HLA in healthy donors. Use of 60 Vbeta and 13 Jbeta primers characterized the PCR. TCRdb's table, derived via immunoSEQ multiplex PCR, lists solely in-frame clones and lacks some. The sample includes around 170,000 clones, less than 90% of them seen just once. Study-wide results and limits: As immune exposure information, only CMV serostatus was available. With later analysis, a missense DCLRE1C variant became linked to TCR beta V- and J-gene trimming. Earlier analysis found most TCR beta V segments productive about 90% or about 30% of the time. An Asian-associated ancestry cluster reportedly showed fewer N-insertions than the approximately 700-donor mean in a later analysis.

With respect to this clone: What it recognizes is unknown.

This sequence originates from a boy aged 2 to 10 in good health and CMV-seronegative. Sequencing used PBMCs.

The CDR3 DNA is TGTGCCAGCAGTCCCACCCCGGGACAGGGAAGACCCGAGCAGTACTTC. This translates into CASSPTPGQGRPEQYF. The V and J genes are TRBV28 and TRBJ2-7, with 9 bases that match TRBD1. Germline V gives CDR1 MDHEN, CDR2 SYDVKM. The CDR3 contains 16 residues. J was trimmed by 6 bases and V by 5 bases; bases with no gene match: 14.